A single sample is the source of the 10 T cell receptor beta chains below, sequenced in a study of blood T cell repertoires in COVID-19. Repertoires were generated with immunoSEQ multiplex PCR, while TCRdb's copy carries only in-frame clones and drops some. The sample comprises 250,000 to 350,000 clones, 80% to 85% of which are singletons, and approximately 14% rests with the top ten. The material sequenced was peripheral blood. The receptor set was obtained from a person between 65 and 80 years old with COVID-19, enrolled during active disease.

The chain's CDR3 is CASSMAGTDTQYF. The CDR3 DNA sequence: TGTGCCAGTAGTATGGCAGGCACAGATACGCAGTATTTT. This sequence joins TRBV19 and TRBJ2-3; D ambiguous. Germline loops: CDR1 LNHDA, CDR2 SQIVND (reference sequence). Between the trimmed V and J ends, which lost 3 bases and 1 base, there was a span of 5 bases. This CDR3 spans 13 amino acids.

The rearrangement joins TRBV5-4 to TRBJ2-1; a weak D match, TRBD2 (6 bases). Germline assignment: CDR1 SGHNT and CDR2 YYREEE (reference sequence). V was pared by 5 bases and J by 9 bases, with 15 bases between. This CDR3 has 13 amino acids. DNA for the CDR3: TGTGCCAGCAGTTCCGGAGGGCCGAGTGAGCAGTTCTTC. Amino acids: CASSSGGPSEQFF.

The rearrangement uses TRBV7-9 and TRBJ2-7; D might be TRBD2 (6 bases). Per the germline V gene, CDR1 is SEHNR and CDR2 is FQNEAQ (reference sequence). The CDR3 loop spans 15 amino acids. The V and J ends lost 4 bases and 3 bases respectively, with 16 bases between them. The CDR3 loop reads CASSSLRGSYYEQYF. The DNA of the CDR3 is TGTGCCAGCAGCTCACTACGGGGGTCATACTACGAGCAGTACTTC.

V usage is TRBV7-2 and J usage is TRBJ2-3; D might be TRBD2 (6 bases). The CDR3 has 15 amino acids. V lost 5 bases to trimming and J lost 2 bases, with 14 bases between them. Germline loops: CDR1 SGHTA, CDR2 FQGNSA. The CDR3: CASSRNSGFTDTQYF. In DNA form, the CDR3 reads TGTGCCAGCAGCCGCAATAGCGGATTCACAGATACGCAGTATTTT.

This clone was seen only a few times. The chain links TRBV7-7 to TRBJ1-4, with 8 positions matching TRBD1. Germline V lookup: CDR1 SSHAT, CDR2 FNYEAQ (reference sequence). V shed 5 bases and J 3 bases; nucleotides not matched to a gene: 5. CDR3 length: 15 residues. This chain's CDR3 is CASSPGQGPNEKLFF. The CDR3 nucleotides are TGTGCCAGCAGCCCTGGACAGGGACCTAATGAAAAACTGTTTTTT.

This clone was detected only a few times. CDR3 sequence: CASVPGTVNYGYTF. CDR3 coding DNA: TGTGCCAGCGTCCCCGGGACAGTTAACTATGGCTACACCTTC. This chain links TRBV19 with TRBJ1-2; 7 bases match TRBD1. V shed 9 bases and J 1 base; nucleotides not matched to a gene: 8. Germline CDR1 is LNHDA and CDR2 is SQIVND (reference sequence). The CDR3 is 14 amino acids. Filled out from reference TRBV19 and TRBJ1-2, the complete variable domain reads DGGITQSPKYLFRKEGQNVTLSCEQNLNHDAMYWYRQDPGQGLRLIYYSQIVNDFQKGDIAEGYSVSREKKESFPLTVTSAQKNPTAFYLCASVPGTVNYGYTFGSGTRLTVV.

This chain links TRBV15 with TRBJ1-6; D remains ambiguous. CDR1 and CDR2 (germline): LNHNV, YYDKDF (reference sequence). The ends were cut back, 0 bases at V and 3 bases at J, with 3 bases in the middle. This CDR3 has 14 amino acids. CDR3 in amino acids: CATSRDNYNSPLHF. DNA for the CDR3: TGTGCCACCAGCAGAGATAACTATAATTCACCCCTCCACTTT.

This chain joins TRBV6-2 or TRBV6-3 and TRBJ1-5, with D maybe TRBD1 (5 bases). In germline, CDR1 is MNHEY, CDR2 SVGEGT. Trimming shortened V by 4 bases and J by 1 base, and 20 bases separated the two germline ends. The CDR3 sequence is 18 residues long. The CDR3 DNA reads as TGTGCCAGCAGTTTCTCCCCTGGCGGGGCAGGGAGCAATCAGCCCCAGCATTTT. Protein product: CASSFSPGGAGSNQPQHF.

The chain joins TRBV2 to TRBJ1-5, with TRBD1 as a possible D gene (5 bases). CDR3 length: 14 residues. Germline CDR1 is SNHLY and CDR2 is FYNNEI. Trimming removed 4 bases at V and 2 bases at J, with 9 bases between. CDR3 amino acids: CASSVGPGNQPQHF. CDR3 bases: TGTGCCAGCAGTGTGGGGCCGGGCAATCAGCCCCAGCATTTT.

The gene calls are TRBV5-6 and TRBJ1-4; perhaps TRBD1 as D (6 bases). Trimming pared 0 bases from V and 5 bases from J, leaving 17 bases between. The CDR3 length is 17 residues. The germline V gene has CDR1 SGHDT and CDR2 YYEEEE. In DNA, the CDR3 is TGTGCCAGCAGCTTGGTGGCCGGGGGGGGCCGGAATGAAAAACTGTTTTTT. Translating it yields CASSLVAGGGRNEKLFF.